This T cell receptor beta chain was identified during a study of T cell repertoires in cytomegalovirus infection. Turning to the study itself: TCR beta signatures that were public indicated CMV infection and matching HLA type. Findings of the study overall: Pooled public TCR beta family frequency picked out CMV carriers with the relevant HLA. The response measured ex vivo was dominated by TCR beta clonotypes (HLA-C-restricted and CMV-specific).

CDR3 length equals 19 residues. Germline V gene data show CDR1 as SGHVS and CDR2 as FQNEAQ. The V and J ends lost 5 bases and 2 bases respectively, with 24 bases between them. This clonotype was counted at least ten times. The antigen remains unidentified. Via MiXCR, TCRdb re-called the reads, giving one row per CDR3 protein. The sample lists under 150,000 distinct CDR3 sequences, roughly a quarter seen once, with 30% to 35% in the top ten. This chain links TRBV7-8 with TRBJ1-4, with D unclear. The sequenced sample was PBMCs, sequenced either directly or after in vitro stimulation (not recorded which). The clonotype comes from a human donor in good health (CMV status not recorded). Some clones in this sample may be carry-over from other donors' samples. CDR3 nucleotide sequence: TGTGCCAGCAGCATACTAGGGATCGCCGGACGGAGGACTAATGAAAAACTGTTTTTT. This encodes CASSILGIAGRRTNEKLFF.